This section outlines one T cell receptor (beta chain) sequence together with its context. This sample was included in a study of response to subunit inactivated influenza vaccine. The V and J ends lost 3 bases and 2 bases respectively, with 11 bases between them. This CDR3 spans 15 amino acids. Per the germline V gene, CDR1 is LNHNV and CDR2 is YYDKDF (reference sequence). From the RT-PCR reads, TCRdb called clonotypes with MiXCR, one entry per CDR3 protein. Here the sample spans 150,000 to 200,000 distinct CDR3 sequences, about 12% being singletons. The sample was also reused in another study, on T cells expressing NK-cell markers. As that report states: It was by 5'RACE template switching with UMIs that TCR beta cDNA was made. Underlying the TCR beta repertoires were sorted CD3+CD56+NKG2C+, CD3+CD56+NKG2C- and CD3+CD56-NKG2C+ T cells. Just one sequenced donor of eight was HCMV-seronegative, while seven were seropositive. The CD3+CD56-NKG2C+ fraction of several donors was also led by these clonotypes.

This sequence was found in a man in his forties or fifties who received an inactivated influenza vaccine. This sequence joins TRBV15 and TRBJ2-1; unclear D gene. The input for sequencing was CD8+ T cells sorted from PBMCs, taken about 12 days after vaccination. CDR3 in amino acids: CATSSSGSPYNEQFF. CDR3 nucleotide sequence: TGTGCCACCAGCAGTTCCGGGTCCCCCTACAATGAGCAGTTCTTC.